The 12 T cell receptor beta chains given below trace back to one sample, sequenced in a study of Graves' ophthalmopathy and Graves' hyperthyroidism. TCR beta CDR3 amplification used RNA transcripts. Second-round multiplex PCR came after first-round RT-PCR with HTBI primers. Using its own MiXCR run on the multiplex PCR reads, TCRdb lists one record per CDR3 protein. The table includes over a million distinct CDR3 sequences, roughly 35% detected once. Sequencing was performed on peripheral blood or thyroid tissue (not recorded which). All receptors derive from an adult man with Graves' hyperthyroidism.

The chain employs TRBV11-2 and TRBJ2-2; D gene unclear. Trimming shortened V by 0 bases and J by 16 bases, and 12 bases separated the two germline ends. CDR3 size: 12 residues. CDR1 and CDR2 from the germline V gene are SGHAT and FQNNGV. The CDR3 DNA is TGTGCCAGCAGCTTAGATGGACGGGTCCGGTTTTTT. This translates into CASSLDGRVRFF.

This clonotype was found a few times. The rearrangement uses TRBV11-2 and TRBJ2-2; possible D gene TRBD1, 5 bases. The CDR3 totals 14 residues. V gave up 5 bases and J gave up 4 bases, with 11 bases separating them. Germline values: CDR1 SGHAT, CDR2 FQNNGV. CDR3 DNA sequence: TGTGCCAGCAGCCAAGAAGGGGTCACCGGGGAGCTGTTTTTT. Protein sequence: CASSQEGVTGELFF. Variable domain in full (rest from reference TRBV11-2 and TRBJ2-2): EAGVAQSPRYKIIEKRQSVAFWCNPISGHATLYWYQQILGQGPKLLIQFQNNGVVDDSQLPKDRFSAERLKGVDSTLKIQPAKLEDSAVYLCASSQEGVTGELFFGEGSRLTVL.

The chain joins TRBV6-6 to TRBJ2-3; TRBD2 agrees at 12 bases. V lost 2 bases to trimming and J lost 4 bases; unmatched junction nucleotides: 4. The CDR3 contains 16 residues. Germline V gives CDR1 MNHNY, CDR2 SVGAGI (reference sequence). The CDR3 DNA follows: TGTGCCAGCAGTTACCCGACTAGCGGGGGACCAGATACGCAGTATTTT. Translating gives CASSYPTSGGPDTQYF.

The chain couples TRBV29-1 to TRBJ2-5; D call uncertain. V was trimmed by 4 bases and J by 4 bases, leaving 7 bases between them. Germline V CDR1 and CDR2: SQVTM, ANQGSEA. The CDR3 spans 11 residues. Here the CDR3 reads CSVGARETQYF. The CDR3 nucleotides read TGCAGCGTTGGGGCTCGAGAGACCCAGTACTTC. Full variable domain (outside the CDR3, taken from reference TRBV29-1 and TRBJ2-5): SAVISQKPSRDICQRGTSLTIQCQVDSQVTMMFWYRQQPGQSLTLIATANQGSEATYESGFVIDKFPISRPNLTFSTLTVSNMSPEDSSIYLCSVGARETQYFGPGTRLLVL.

V usage is TRBV27 and J usage is TRBJ1-2; 9 nucleotides agree with TRBD1. The CDR3 spans 15 residues. CDR1 and CDR2 (germline): MNHEY, SMNVEV (reference sequence). V lost 4 bases and J lost 4; bases outside the gene matches: 7. CDR3 sequence: CASSSGTGYFYGYTF. The CDR3, as DNA: TGTGCCAGCAGTTCCGGGACAGGGTATTTCTATGGCTACACCTTC.

This clonotype was detected many times. The chain carries TRBV20-1 and TRBJ2-7; D is uncertain. This CDR3 comprises 11 residues. From germline, CDR1 is DFQATT and CDR2 SNEGSKA (reference sequence). Trimming shortened V by 5 bases and J by 3 bases, and 8 bases separated the two germline ends. The CDR3 nucleotides read TGCAGTGCTGGTCGGATCTACGAGCAGTACTTC. This translates into CSAGRIYEQYF.

On this clonotype: A read error may explain this, as a much larger clone is one base away. The J gene is TRBJ2-7, the V gene TRBV7-9; D not certain. Looked up from germline, CDR1 is SEHNR and CDR2 is FQNEAQ (reference sequence). Trimming pared 2 bases from V and 5 bases from J, leaving 10 bases between. This CDR3 spans 13 amino acids. CDR3 nucleotide sequence: TGTGCCAGCAGCTTACCCCCAATCCACGAGCAGTACTTC. Amino acids: CASSLPPIHEQYF.

This clonotype was seen ten or more times. CDR3 amino acids: CASSLGGYGANVLTF. CDR3 DNA sequence: TGCGCCAGCAGCTTGGGGGGGTACGGGGCCAACGTCCTGACTTTC. The chain uses TRBV5-1 and TRBJ2-6; the D gene could be TRBD1 or TRBD2 (5 bases each). This CDR3 has 15 amino acids. With 0 bases removed from V and 4 bases from J, the gap between germline ends came to 8 bases. Germline V gene data show CDR1 as SGHRS and CDR2 as YFSETQ.

V is TRBV10-2 and J is TRBJ2-7; possibly TRBD1 for D (5 bases). The CDR3 covers 12 residues. The V end lost 10 bases, the J end lost 3 bases, and 13 bases lay between the germline ends. CDR1 is WSHSY and CDR2 is SAAADI in the germline V gene. CDR3 sequence reads: CATSTAGYEQYF. Written as DNA, the CDR3 is TGCGCCACCTCGACAGCAGGCTACGAGCAGTACTTC.

The chain combines TRBV7-8 with TRBJ2-7, with unresolved D. Germline CDR1 is SGHVS and CDR2 is FQNEAQ. Trimming took 5 bases from V and 1 from J, leaving 15 bases between them. The CDR3 contains 15 residues. CDR3 nucleotide sequence: TGTGCCAGCAGCATGCGCGGAATGTTGTCCTACGAGCAGTACTTC. It encodes CASSMRGMLSYEQYF.

CDR3 protein: CASSQAQGTRNTEAFF. The CDR3 DNA reads as TGTGCCAGCAGCCAAGCACAGGGGACGAGAAACACTGAAGCTTTCTTT. The chain is built from TRBV2 and TRBJ1-1; 7 nucleotides align to TRBD1. Germline CDR1 SNHLY, CDR2 FYNNEI. The CDR3 covers 16 residues. V lost 6 bases, J lost 2 bases, and 12 bases stayed unmatched.

V gene TRBV25-1 combines with J gene TRBJ1-5, with 8 bases aligning to TRBD1. Germline CDR1 MGHDK, CDR2 SYGVNS. This CDR3 spans 15 amino acids. Trimming took 2 bases from V and 5 from J; bases not matched to a gene: 5. CDR3 in DNA: TGTGCCAGCAGTGAAGGGACAGGACTACATCAGCCCCAGCATTTT. Its translation: CASSEGTGLHQPQHF.